Listed here is a single TCR beta chain. Antigen specificity is unknown. Sequencing used immunoSEQ multiplex PCR; TCRdb keeps in-frame clones, though not all of them. The data hold over a million clones, with more than 65% observed a single time. The data derive from a study of shared clonotypes between healthy human individuals. Study-level results: Clonotype sharing among donors, it was expected, would be affected by sequencing depth.

The germline gives CDR1 SGHTA, CDR2 FQGNSA. CDR3 length: 16 residues. With 2 bases removed from V and 7 bases from J, the gap between germline ends came to 20 bases. This sequence originates from a man between 18 and 35 years old in good health. The chain uses TRBV7-2 and TRBJ1-1; D gene uncertain. The sample comprised memory CD4+ T cells sorted from blood. Stated subset: CD45RA-negative fraction. CDR3 in DNA: TGTGCCAGCAGCTTATGGGCGGTAGGAAGGGAAAGTGAAGCTTTCTTT. Translation gives CASSLWAVGRESEAFF.